These 22 T cell receptor beta chains came from one sample sequenced in a study of T cell responses to AZD1222 COVID-19 vaccine (dated by TCRdb to the early 2020s). The library was built by means of the immunoSEQ multiplex PCR assay. TCRdb stores this immuneACCESS table with in-frame sequences only. Part of the clones is absent; in the studies checked, under half of the shortfall reflects unresolved V genes, and no reason is known for the rest. Recorded for this sample are over 100,000 clones; more than 85% of them occurred a single time. The ten biggest clones cover 4.5% to 6% of the sample. The time point label of this sample denotes: baseline before first vaccination. The input for sequencing was peripheral blood, taken on day 0 of AZD1222 vaccination. The origin of the receptors is an adult in good health.

The rearrangement uses TRBV6-4 and TRBJ2-7; TRBD1 matches at 8 bases. The CDR3 is made up of 14 amino acids. The germline V gene has CDR1 MRHNA and CDR2 SNTAGT. V was clipped by 3 bases and J by 5 bases; unmatched bases: 6. CDR3 in amino acids: CASSDSDRGHEQYF. The CDR3 region has the DNA TGTGCCAGCAGTGATTCCGACAGGGGCCACGAGCAGTACTTC.

This clone appeared a single time. This rearrangement joins TRBV9 to TRBJ2-1, with 8 bases matching TRBD2. Germline CDR1 and CDR2: SGDLS and YYNGEE. This CDR3 has 16 residues. After removal of 4 bases from V and 5 bases from J, the junction contained 11 bases not matched to a gene. CDR3 region: CASSPRTSRAHNEQFF. The CDR3 DNA reads as TGTGCCAGCAGCCCCCGGACTAGCCGTGCCCACAATGAGCAGTTCTTC.

The genes are TRBV28 and TRBJ1-5, with a possible D match to TRBD1 (5 bases). V was shortened by 6 bases and J by 1 base, with 13 bases between the two germline ends. The CDR3 is 15 residues long. The germline CDR1 and CDR2 sequences are MDHEN and SYDVKM. The CDR3 bases are TGTGCCAGCAGACCCCAGGGTGGGAGCAATCAGCCCCAGCATTTT. Amino acids: CASRPQGGSNQPQHF.

This clone is a singleton in its sample. The chain is built from TRBV7-9 and TRBJ1-1, with D unresolved. The CDR3 runs to 15 residues. Germline assignment: CDR1 SEHNR and CDR2 FQNEAQ (reference sequence). V dropped 5 bases and J dropped 0 bases, with 13 bases sitting between them. CDR3: CASSPWAGMNTEAFF. CDR3 DNA: TGTGCCAGCAGCCCCTGGGCAGGAATGAACACTGAAGCTTTCTTT.

The chain joins TRBV4-1 to TRBJ1-2; D is unresolved. Per germline, CDR1 MGHRA and CDR2 YSYEKL. This CDR3 has 15 amino acids. V dropped 0 bases and J dropped 2 bases, with 10 bases sitting between them. CDR3 amino acids: CASSQELSGNYGYTF. CDR3 DNA: TGCGCCAGCAGCCAAGAGTTATCGGGGAACTATGGCTACACCTTC.

The gene calls are TRBV7-9 and TRBJ1-1; D not resolved. Deletions cut 1 base from V and 4 bases from J, with 1 base between. The CDR3 covers 11 residues. Germline assignment: CDR1 SEHNR and CDR2 FQNEAQ (reference sequence). The CDR3, as DNA: TGTGCCAGCAGCTTAGGCACTGAAGCTTTCTTT. It is translated as CASSLGTEAFF.

The chain carries TRBV18 and TRBJ2-1; a possible D gene is TRBD2 (6 bases). This CDR3 region has 16 residues. Trimming stripped 2 bases from V and 3 bases from J, with 14 bases between. Germline V lookup: CDR1 KGHSH, CDR2 LQKENI. The CDR3 loop is CASSPLAASDYNEQFF. Written as DNA, the CDR3 is TGTGCCAGCTCACCATTAGCTGCTAGCGACTACAATGAGCAGTTCTTC.

The chain is built from TRBV11-3 and TRBJ2-1, with 8 bases that match TRBD1. With V trimmed by 4 bases and J by 8 bases, 13 bases remained unmatched. CDR3 size: 16 residues. The germline V gene has CDR1 SGHNT and CDR2 YENEEA. CDR3 DNA sequence: TGTGCCAGCAGCTGGGGACTGCGTAACAGGGGGGATGAGCAGTTCTTC. Translation: CASSWGLRNRGDEQFF.

This chain links TRBV6-1 with TRBJ2-3; TRBD2 aligns across 9 bases. V dropped 11 bases and J dropped 3; count of bases not matched to a gene: 15. CDR3 length: 16 amino acids. The V gene's germline CDR1 is MNHNS and CDR2 SASEGT. The CDR3: CACCDGGGGVTDTQYF. The CDR3 region has the DNA TGTGCCTGCTGTGATGGAGGCGGGGGGGTGACAGATACGCAGTATTTT.

V usage is TRBV2 and J usage is TRBJ2-1, with TRBD2 matching 13 bases. Unmatched junction bases numbered 4, after V lost 8 bases and J lost 12 bases. This CDR3 comprises 12 residues. Germline loops: CDR1 SNHLY, CDR2 FYNNEI. In nucleotides, the CDR3 is TGTGCCAGCTTTGGGACTAGCGGGGTGCAGTTCTTC. It is translated as CASFGTSGVQFF. The full variable domain, rest sourced from reference TRBV2 and TRBJ2-1, is EPEVTQTPSHQVTQMGQEVILRCVPISNHLYFYWYRQILGQKVEFLVSFYNNEISEKSEIFDDQFSVERPDGSNFTLKIRSTKLEDSAMYFCASFGTSGVQFFGPGTRLTVL.

This chain uses TRBV10-1 with TRBJ2-4; D might be TRBD2 (5 bases). V lost 0 bases, J lost 2 bases, and 8 bases lay in between. The CDR3 spans 15 residues. CDR1 WNHNN and CDR2 SYGVQD come from the germline V gene (reference sequence). DNA for the CDR3: TGCGCCAGCAGTGAGTCTCGCGGGTCCAAAAACATTCAGTACTTC. Translation: CASSESRGSKNIQYF.

In its sample, this clone ranks as medium-sized. V and J are TRBV28 and TRBJ2-3, with 8 bases fitting TRBD2. The trim removed 5 bases at V and 2 bases at J, leaving 3 bases unmatched. The CDR3 has 14 amino acids. Germline CDR1 MDHEN, CDR2 SYDVKM. DNA for the CDR3: TGTGCCAGCAGTACTAGCGGAGCCACAGATACGCAGTATTTT. This codes for CASSTSGATDTQYF.

This clone was counted a few times. The chain couples TRBV3-1 (or the pseudogene TRBV3-2) to TRBJ1-1; D is unclear. V lost 6 bases, J lost 0 bases, and 8 bases lay in between. The CDR3 contains 13 residues. The germline V gene has CDR1 LGHDT and CDR2 YNNKEL (reference sequence). CDR3 amino acids: CASRRTVNTEAFF. The DNA of the CDR3 is TGTGCCAGCAGGAGGACGGTGAACACTGAAGCTTTCTTT.

The V and J genes are TRBV4-3 and TRBJ2-4; 11 bases agree with TRBD1. Per germline, CDR1 LGHNA and CDR2 YSLEER. Germline trimming cut 3 bases from V and 6 bases from J; bases unmatched to any gene: 4. The CDR3 spans 15 residues. The CDR3 coding sequence is TGCGCCAGCAGCCAGTGGGGGACAGGGGGAAACATTCAGTACTTC. Translating it yields CASSQWGTGGNIQYF.

The rearrangement uses TRBV28 and TRBJ1-1; D is possibly TRBD1 (6 bases). V was cut by 2 bases and J by 5 bases, with 12 bases left in between. CDR1 and CDR2 (germline): MDHEN, SYDVKM. CDR3 length equals 14 residues. The DNA of the CDR3 is TGTGCCAGCAGTTTAATGGGGGCGCGAACTGAAGCTTTCTTT. Its translation: CASSLMGARTEAFF.

The rearrangement links TRBV7-9 to TRBJ2-2, with 11 bases aligning to TRBD1. CDR1 and CDR2 (germline): SEHNR, FQNEAQ (reference sequence). The CDR3 loop spans 17 amino acids. V shed 0 bases and J 6 bases; nucleotides not matched to a gene: 6. The CDR3 DNA reads TGTGCCAGCAGCTTAGCGCGCGGACAGGGGGCCGCCGGGGAGCTGTTTTTT. Amino acid sequence: CASSLARGQGAAGELFF. The full variable domain, its missing parts supplied by reference TRBV7-9 and TRBJ2-2, is DTGVSQNPRHKITKRGQNVTFRCDPISEHNRLYWYRQTLGQGPEFLTYFQNEAQLEKSRLLSDRFSAERPKGSFSTLEIQRTEQGDSAMYLCASSLARGQGAAGELFFGEGSRLTVL.

This clone occurred once. The chain has TRBV5-6 and TRBJ2-3; 9 bases fit TRBD1. Germline-derived CDR1 and CDR2 are SGHDT and YYEEEE. V dropped 4 bases and J dropped 6; count of bases not matched to a gene: 9. There are 15 residues in the CDR3. CDR3 sequence (DNA): TGTGCCAGCAGCGTGTCCGGGACAGGGTTCGATACGCAGTATTTT. Protein: CASSVSGTGFDTQYF.

The chain carries TRBV7-3 and TRBJ2-1; TRBD2 is a possible D gene (6 bases). The CDR3 has 13 residues. Trimming removed 4 bases from V and 7 bases from J, with 11 bases in between. Germline V gene data show CDR1 as SGHTA and CDR2 as FQGTGA. CDR3 bases: TGTGCCAGCAGCTGGGGGACTCAGAATGAGCAGTTCTTC. Its translation is CASSWGTQNEQFF.

The chain combines TRBV5-1 with TRBJ1-1; TRBD1 matches 7 bases. The ends lost 3 bases at V and 6 bases at J; junction bases unmatched: 8. The CDR3 is made up of 14 amino acids. Germline CDR1 reads SGHRS; CDR2 reads YFSETQ. The CDR3 region has the DNA TGCGCCAGCAGCTCGTCGGGACAGAGGGCTGAAGCTTTCTTT. It yields the protein CASSSSGQRAEAFF.

The chain is built from TRBV14 and TRBJ2-7; D is ambiguous. The CDR3 sequence is 13 residues long. The ends were cut back, 1 base at V and 4 bases at J, with 8 bases in the middle. Germline V gene lookup returns CDR1 SGHDN and CDR2 FVKESK. For the CDR3, the DNA is TGTGCCAGCAGCCAAGGGGGTCCTTACGAGCAGTACTTC. Encoded protein: CASSQGGPYEQYF.

This chain joins TRBV7-3 and TRBJ2-3, with D perhaps TRBD1 or TRBD2 (7 bases each). Germline V gene lookup returns CDR1 SGHTA and CDR2 FQGTGA. V dropped 0 bases and J dropped 5 bases, with 24 bases sitting between them. The CDR3 sequence is 19 residues long. CDR3 region: CASSLTQVDGDREGDTQYF. Written as DNA, the CDR3 is TGTGCCAGCAGCTTAACACAGGTTGATGGAGACAGGGAGGGAGATACGCAGTATTTT.

This chain uses TRBV4-3 with TRBJ1-4; D not certain. The CDR3 has 14 residues. Trimming took 3 bases from V and 5 from J, leaving 10 bases between them. The germline CDR1 and CDR2 sequences are LGHNA and YSLEER. The CDR3 DNA reads TGCGCCAGCAGCCAGCGAAGGGAGAATGAAAAACTGTTTTTT. It is translated as CASSQRRENEKLFF.